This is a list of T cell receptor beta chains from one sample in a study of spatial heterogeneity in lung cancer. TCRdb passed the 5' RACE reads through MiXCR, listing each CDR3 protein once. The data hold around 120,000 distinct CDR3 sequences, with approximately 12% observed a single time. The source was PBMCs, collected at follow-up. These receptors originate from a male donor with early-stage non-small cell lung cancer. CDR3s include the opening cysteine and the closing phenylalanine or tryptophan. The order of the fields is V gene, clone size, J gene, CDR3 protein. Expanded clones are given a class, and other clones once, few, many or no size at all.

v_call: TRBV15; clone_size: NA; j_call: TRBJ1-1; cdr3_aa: CATQQDLNTEAFF
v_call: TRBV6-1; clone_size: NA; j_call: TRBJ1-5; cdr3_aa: CASSEATGRGNQPQHF
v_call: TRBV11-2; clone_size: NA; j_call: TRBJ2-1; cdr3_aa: CASSLASGPYNEQFF
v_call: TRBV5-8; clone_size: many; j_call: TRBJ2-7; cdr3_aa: CASSPRQGWTHGGQYF
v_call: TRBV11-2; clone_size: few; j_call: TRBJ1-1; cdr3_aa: CASSPRGGMNTEAFF
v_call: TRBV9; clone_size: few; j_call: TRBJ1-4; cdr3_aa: CASSVDGGLGTNEKLFF
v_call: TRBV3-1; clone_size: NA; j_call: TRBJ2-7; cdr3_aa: CASSQWTAGKSNEQYF
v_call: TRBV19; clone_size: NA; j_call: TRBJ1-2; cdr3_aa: CASSGNDTKGARGYTF
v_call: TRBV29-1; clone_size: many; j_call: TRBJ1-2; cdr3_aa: CSVEAGTGEGYGYTF
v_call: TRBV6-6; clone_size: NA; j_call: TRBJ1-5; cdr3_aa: CASSSDRAQHF
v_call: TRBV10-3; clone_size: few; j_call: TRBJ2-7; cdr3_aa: CAISDLGGEAEQYF
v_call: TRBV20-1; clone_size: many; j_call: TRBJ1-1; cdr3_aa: CSAADRGYTEAFF
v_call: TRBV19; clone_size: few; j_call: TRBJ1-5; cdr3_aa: CASSTLTGPNQPQHF
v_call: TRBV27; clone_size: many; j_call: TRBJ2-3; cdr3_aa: CASSFVVSDTQYF
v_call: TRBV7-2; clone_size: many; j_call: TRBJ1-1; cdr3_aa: CASSPSTGTEAFF
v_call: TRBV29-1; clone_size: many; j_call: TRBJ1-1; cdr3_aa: CSVGPSGFTEAFF
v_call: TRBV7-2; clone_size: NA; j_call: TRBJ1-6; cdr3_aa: CASSLRTGRNSPLHF